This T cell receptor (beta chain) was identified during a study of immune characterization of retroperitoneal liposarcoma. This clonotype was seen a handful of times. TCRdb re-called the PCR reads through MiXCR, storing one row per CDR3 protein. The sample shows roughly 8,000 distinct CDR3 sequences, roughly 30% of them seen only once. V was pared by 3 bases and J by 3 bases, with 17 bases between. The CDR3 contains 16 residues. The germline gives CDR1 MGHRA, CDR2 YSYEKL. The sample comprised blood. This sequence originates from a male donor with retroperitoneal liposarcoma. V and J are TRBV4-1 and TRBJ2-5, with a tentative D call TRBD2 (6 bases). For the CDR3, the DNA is TGCGCCAGCAGCCAGGAACCGGGACTGTCTAAAGAGACCCAGTACTTC. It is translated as CASSQEPGLSKETQYF.